These 13 T cell receptor beta chains were all obtained from the same sample, sequenced in a study of beta chain features in type 1 diabetes. cDNA synthesis used the whole RNA isolate, giving expressed TCRB sequences. Measured with immunoSEQ multiplex PCR; TCRdb has only the in-frame clones, and not every one. The table lists roughly 42,000 clones, around 50% of them singletons. The source material was stem cell memory CD4+ T cells from blood. The source of these receptors is a woman aged 25 to 45 in good health.

This clone was seen more than once but under ten times. The chain has TRBV20-1 and TRBJ1-2; D remains unclear. V lost 6 bases to trimming and J lost 12 bases, with 14 bases between them. This CDR3 comprises 10 residues. Germline lookup yields CDR1 DFQATT and CDR2 SNEGSKA (reference sequence). The CDR3 region has the DNA TGCAGTGCCAGACCCCCTTCCCACACCTTC. Amino acids: CSARPPSHTF.

The chain recombines TRBV23-1 with TRBJ1-1; TRBD1 agrees at 9 bases. TRBV23-1 is treated as an ORF (open reading frame) with a function not yet certain. This CDR3 spans 15 amino acids. With V trimmed by 6 bases and J by 5 bases, 10 bases remained unmatched. The CDR3 nucleotides are TGCGCCAGCAGGCTTCACAGGGGGCGGGGGACTGAAGCTTTCTTT. Translation gives CASRLHRGRGTEAFF.

The chain is built from TRBV7-9 and TRBJ2-3, with 10 bases identical to TRBD1. There are 15 residues in the CDR3. V was clipped by 3 bases and J by 6 bases; unmatched bases: 6. CDR1 SEHNR and CDR2 FQNEAQ come from the germline V gene (reference sequence). Here the CDR3 DNA reads TGTGCCAGCAGCTTCCGGACAGGGGGGTGGGATACGCAGTATTTT. Protein: CASSFRTGGWDTQYF. The whole variable domain, filled in from reference TRBV7-9 and TRBJ2-3, reads DTGVSQNPRHKITKRGQNVTFRCDPISEHNRLYWYRQTLGQGPEFLTYFQNEAQLEKSRLLSDRFSAERPKGSFSTLEIQRTEQGDSAMYLCASSFRTGGWDTQYFGPGTRLTVL.

This clone was counted a few times. The chain recombines TRBV6-1 with TRBJ2-7; TRBD2 matches 7 bases. V dropped 4 bases and J dropped 0; count of bases not matched to a gene: 12. Germline values: CDR1 MNHNS, CDR2 SASEGT. This CDR3 comprises 17 residues. CDR3 nucleotides: TGTGCCAGCAGTGTCCATTTAGGGACTACCTTCTCCTACGAGCAGTACTTC. It encodes CASSVHLGTTFSYEQYF.

The chain combines TRBV28 with TRBJ2-3, with D possibly TRBD2 on 6 matching bases. In germline, CDR1 is MDHEN, CDR2 SYDVKM. Trimming took 3 bases from V and 2 from J, leaving 18 bases between them. This CDR3 has 17 residues. This CDR3 is CASSFLPGRGDTDTQYF. Here the CDR3 DNA reads TGTGCCAGCAGTTTCCTCCCTGGGCGGGGAGACACAGATACGCAGTATTTT.

This chain links TRBV19 with TRBJ1-5; 10 bases agree with TRBD1. Germline CDR1 and CDR2: LNHDA and SQIVND (reference sequence). The junction had 1 base not matched to a gene; V was cut back by 6 bases and J by 2 bases. CDR3 length: 14 amino acids. The CDR3 DNA follows: TGTGCCAGTAGCGGGACAGGGGGCAATCAGCCCCAGCATTTT. Translating gives CASSGTGGNQPQHF. Variable domain in full (rest from reference TRBV19 and TRBJ1-5): DGGITQSPKYLFRKEGQNVTLSCEQNLNHDAMYWYRQDPGQGLRLIYYSQIVNDFQKGDIAEGYSVSREKKESFPLTVTSAQKNPTAFYLCASSGTGGNQPQHFGDGTRLSIL.

This clone has a count of ten or more. The rearrangement uses TRBV28 and TRBJ2-5; 10 bases align to TRBD2. Germline V CDR1 and CDR2: MDHEN, SYDVKM. The CDR3 is made up of 15 amino acids. Trimming at V came to 3 bases and at J to 1 base, leaving 2 bases not matched to a gene. CDR3 region: CASSLGLALQETQYF. CDR3 nucleotides: TGTGCCAGCAGTTTGGGACTAGCGCTCCAAGAGACCCAGTACTTC.

The CDR3 DNA sequence: TGTGCCACCAGCGACGCCGGGACAGGGGGAGCCGGGGAGCTGTTTTTT. Residues: CATSDAGTGGAGELFF. The gene calls are TRBV15 and TRBJ2-2, with 11 positions matching TRBD1. This CDR3 comprises 16 residues. J lost 6 bases, V lost 5 bases, and 8 bases had no gene match. Germline V gene data show CDR1 as LNHNV and CDR2 as YYDKDF (reference sequence). Looking up the rest from reference TRBV15 and TRBJ2-2 gives the full variable domain: DAMVIQNPRYQVTQFGKPVTLSCSQTLNHNVMYWYQQKSSQAPKLLFHYYDKDFNNEADTPDNFQSRRPNTSFCFLDIRSPGLGDTAMYLCATSDAGTGGAGELFFGEGSRLTVL.

The chain joins TRBV7-3 to TRBJ2-5, with a weak D call TRBD2 (5 bases). The CDR3 loop spans 15 amino acids. Germline CDR1 and CDR2: SGHTA and FQGTGA. V was trimmed by 2 bases and J by 1 base, leaving 11 bases between them. The CDR3 spells CASSLWGAAQETQYF. CDR3 bases: TGTGCCAGCAGCTTATGGGGAGCGGCCCAAGAGACCCAGTACTTC.

The genes are TRBV27 and TRBJ2-7; D might be TRBD1 (5 bases). Trimming shortened V by 0 bases and J by 1 base, and 16 bases separated the two germline ends. Germline-derived CDR1 and CDR2 are MNHEY and SMNVEV (reference sequence). This CDR3 has 17 amino acids. The CDR3 coding sequence is TGTGCCAGCAGTTTATCCGTGTTCGGACACCCTTCCTACGAGCAGTACTTC. This sequence encodes CASSLSVFGHPSYEQYF.

The J gene is TRBJ1-1, the V gene TRBV7-2; D not resolved. CDR3 length: 15 residues. V lost 1 base and J 1 base, leaving 10 bases between the germline ends. Looked up from germline, CDR1 is SGHTA and CDR2 is FQGNSA. For the CDR3, the DNA is TGTGCCAGCAGCTTAGAGGCCGCAGGGAACACTGAAGCTTTCTTT. Residues: CASSLEAAGNTEAFF. Complete variable domain (other parts from reference TRBV7-2 and TRBJ1-1): GAGVSQSPSNKVTEKGKDVELRCDPISGHTALYWYRQSLGQGLEFLIYFQGNSAPDKSGLPSDRFSAERTGGSVSTLTIQRTQQEDSAVYLCASSLEAAGNTEAFFGQGTRLTVV.

The chain recombines TRBV7-9 with TRBJ1-3; D gene unclear. The CDR3 has 14 residues. Trimming pared 6 bases from V and 2 bases from J, leaving 11 bases between. Per germline, CDR1 SEHNR and CDR2 FQNEAQ (reference sequence). The CDR3 here is CASSEPFAGNTIYF. The CDR3 nucleotides read TGTGCCAGCAGTGAGCCTTTCGCTGGAAACACCATATATTTT.

This clone was seen more than once but under ten times. This chain joins TRBV28 and TRBJ1-1, with unresolved D. Germline V lookup: CDR1 MDHEN, CDR2 SYDVKM. The CDR3 spans 15 residues. The V end was cut by 6 bases, the J end by 1 base, with 15 bases between. CDR3 protein: CASRSQHSRNTEAFF. The CDR3 DNA reads as TGTGCCAGCAGAAGCCAACACAGCAGGAACACTGAAGCTTTCTTT.